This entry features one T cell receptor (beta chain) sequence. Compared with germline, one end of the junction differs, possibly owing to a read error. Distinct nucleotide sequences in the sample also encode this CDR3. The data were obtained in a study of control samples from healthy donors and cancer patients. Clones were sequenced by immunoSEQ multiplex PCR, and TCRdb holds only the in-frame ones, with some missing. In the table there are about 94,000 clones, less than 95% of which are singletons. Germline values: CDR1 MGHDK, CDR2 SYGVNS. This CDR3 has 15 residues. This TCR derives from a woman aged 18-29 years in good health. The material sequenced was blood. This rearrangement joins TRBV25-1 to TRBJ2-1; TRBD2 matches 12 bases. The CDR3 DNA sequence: TGTGCCAGCAGTGCTAGCGGGGGGGCCACAGATGAACAGTTCTTC. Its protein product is CASSASGGATDEQFF.